This TCR beta chain was identified in a study of beta chain features in type 1 diabetes. The CDR3 consists of 15 residues. The germline V gene encodes CDR1 KGHSH and CDR2 LQKENI. Trimming removed 6 bases at V and 0 bases at J, with 13 bases between. Markers CD45RO/CCR7/CD25/CD127/CD95/CD27 served to sort CD4+ naive, central memory, regulatory and stem cell-like memory cells. Purities in excess of 95% were seen in all sorted populations. On this clone itself: The antigen remains unidentified.

Expressed TCRB transcripts were sequenced after all isolated RNA was converted to cDNA. Several million reads were obtained on average from naive, central memory and regulatory T cell samples. TCRdb keeps only in-frame clones here, not all; method: immunoSEQ multiplex PCR. This table holds 300,000 to 350,000 clones, roughly 8% found once. Regarding the study as a whole: Patients showed naive, central memory and Treg TCRB repertoires that appeared more similar than those of healthy donors.

The chain recombines TRBV18 with TRBJ2-3; tentative D call: TRBD2 (5 bases). The specimen sequenced was central memory CD4+ T cells from blood. The TCR was taken from a woman aged 18-35 years in good health. The CDR3 is CASSQDSTSTDTQYF. DNA for the CDR3: TGTGCCAGCTCCCAGGACTCTACTAGCACAGATACGCAGTATTTT.